Following are 20 T cell receptor beta chains from one sample sequenced in a study of early T cells in non-severe SARS-CoV-2 infection (dated by TCRdb to the early 2020s). The library was produced with 5' RACE. For sequencing, a NextSeq 500 was employed. TCRdb ran its own pipeline on the public reads, namely fastp trimming at Q25 and MiXCR clone calling, and kept in-frame beta chains. For every CDR3 protein sequence, its rows merge into one entry that carries the most common genes and DNA. Here the sample has roughly 45,000 distinct CDR3 sequences; 6% to 8% occur a single time. The ten largest clones represent around 6.9% of the sample. The sample consisted of whole blood, taken at baseline. These receptors all come from an adult who was a healthcare worker with PCR-confirmed SARS-CoV-2 infection or an uninfected control (not recorded which).

This clonotype was seen more than once but under ten times. V usage is TRBV7-8 and J usage is TRBJ1-1, with D possibly being TRBD1 (6 bases). Trimming pared 2 bases from V and 4 bases from J, leaving 14 bases between. Germline V gives CDR1 SGHVS, CDR2 FQNEAQ. This CDR3 has 15 residues. CDR3 sequence: CASSLRGGPTTEAFF. CDR3 bases: TGTGCCAGCAGCTTACGGGGGGGCCCCACCACTGAAGCTTTCTTT.

This clonotype is categorized as medium-sized. The chain recombines TRBV15 with TRBJ2-5; TRBD1 matches 9 bases. This CDR3 is 14 amino acids long. V shed 6 bases and J 4 bases; nucleotides not matched to a gene: 6. Germline CDR1 is LNHNV and CDR2 is YYDKDF (reference sequence). The chain's CDR3 is CATSTGTGIETQYF. Here the CDR3 DNA reads TGTGCCACCAGTACCGGGACAGGGATAGAGACCCAGTACTTC. The full variable domain, in which reference TRBV15 and TRBJ2-5 provide the parts outside the CDR3, is DAMVIQNPRYQVTQFGKPVTLSCSQTLNHNVMYWYQQKSSQAPKLLFHYYDKDFNNEADTPDNFQSRRPNTSFCFLDIRSPGLGDTAMYLCATSTGTGIETQYFGPGTRLLVL.

This clonotype was seen many times. This rearrangement joins TRBV10-3 to TRBJ2-7; D may be TRBD2 (5 bases). There are 14 residues in the CDR3. Trimming removed 7 bases at V and 5 bases at J, with 18 bases between. Per the germline V gene, CDR1 is ENHRY and CDR2 is SYGVKD. CDR3 in amino acids: CAIKRDYQDDEQYF. The DNA of the CDR3 is TGTGCCATCAAGAGAGACTACCAGGATGACGAGCAGTACTTC.

Only a few counts were recorded for this clonotype. The chain links TRBV18 to TRBJ2-1; D is uncertain. The V gene lost 3 bases and the J gene lost 0 bases, with 12 bases spanning the gap. The germline V gene has CDR1 KGHSH and CDR2 LQKENI. This CDR3 is 16 amino acids long. The CDR3 DNA sequence: TGTGCCAGCTCACCTTCCGCGATAAACTCCTACAATGAGCAGTTCTTC. It encodes CASSPSAINSYNEQFF. Complete variable domain (other parts from reference TRBV18 and TRBJ2-1): NAGVMQNPRHLVRRRGQEARLRCSPMKGHSHVYWYRQLPEEGLKFMVYLQKENIIDESGMPKERFSAEFPKEGPSILRIQQVVRGDSAAYFCASSPSAINSYNEQFFGPGTRLTVL.

This clonotype was detected many times. The chain has TRBV29-1 and TRBJ2-2; TRBD1 or TRBD2 may be the D gene (6 bases each). Trimming stripped 5 bases from V and 7 bases from J, with 17 bases between. Germline V gene lookup returns CDR1 SQVTM and CDR2 ANQGSEA. This CDR3 has 14 residues. CDR3 sequence reads: CSVPVRGQVGELFF. CDR3 DNA sequence: TGCAGCGTTCCAGTCCGGGGGCAGGTCGGGGAGCTGTTTTTT.

This clonotype has only a few counts. The chain recombines TRBV18 with TRBJ2-3; D is uncertain. V lost 1 base to trimming and J lost 2 bases, with 13 bases between them. Germline values: CDR1 KGHSH, CDR2 LQKENI. The CDR3 is 16 amino acids. The CDR3 DNA reads as TGTGCCAGCTCACCACAGATGGCCGGCAACACAGATACGCAGTATTTT. This sequence encodes CASSPQMAGNTDTQYF.

A few counts support this clonotype. The chain uses TRBV5-1 and TRBJ2-4, with D unresolved. Germline values: CDR1 SGHRS, CDR2 YFSETQ. The CDR3 totals 18 residues. Trimming left V 4 bases short and J 3 bases short, with 23 bases between. CDR3: CASSLPPNVYRGKNIQYF. CDR3 coding DNA: TGCGCCAGCAGCCTCCCTCCCAACGTCTATCGTGGCAAAAACATTCAGTACTTC.

Here the CDR3 DNA reads TGTGCCAGCAGTGAAGAGGTGGCGCAAAGGGTACTAGCCAAAAACATTCAGTACTTC. This codes for CASSEEVAQRVLAKNIQYF. The chain recombines TRBV2 with TRBJ2-4, with D uncertain. V gave up 1 base and J gave up 0 bases, with 19 bases separating them. The CDR3 sequence is 19 residues long. The germline gives CDR1 SNHLY, CDR2 FYNNEI.

This clonotype appeared many times. The chain uses TRBV18 and TRBJ2-3; 8 bases agree with TRBD2. The CDR3 loop spans 16 amino acids. Germline-derived CDR1 and CDR2 are KGHSH and LQKENI. With V trimmed by 0 bases and J by 3 bases, 5 bases remained unmatched. As DNA, the CDR3 is TGTGCCAGCTCACCACCGTTCGCTAGCGGGACAGATACGCAGTATTTT. Translation: CASSPPFASGTDTQYF.

This clonotype has a handful of counts. The V and J genes are TRBV18 and TRBJ1-3, with 8 positions matching TRBD1. The trim removed 3 bases at V and 2 bases at J, leaving 6 bases unmatched. The CDR3 sequence is 16 residues long. Germline V gives CDR1 KGHSH, CDR2 LQKENI. The CDR3 region has the DNA TGTGCCAGCTCACCTTCCCTACAGGGGGCTGGAAACACCATATATTTT. Translated: CASSPSLQGAGNTIYF.

This clonotype has just a few counts. V is TRBV4-1 and J is TRBJ2-7, with 7 bases aligning to TRBD1. V was pared by 1 base and J by 1 base, with 1 base of the junction left unmatched. There are 14 residues in the CDR3. CDR1 is MGHRA, CDR2 YSYEKL, per germline. The CDR3: CASSQVQGSYEQYF. The DNA of the CDR3 is TGCGCCAGCAGCCAAGTACAGGGGTCCTACGAGCAGTACTTC.

This clonotype was seen only a few times. DNA of the CDR3: TGCAGCGTTGATCAGGGAGCGAGGTCCTACAATGAGCAGTTCTTC. Residues: CSVDQGARSYNEQFF. J is TRBJ2-1 and V is TRBV29-1; D tentatively fits TRBD1 or TRBD2 (5 bases each). The CDR3 totals 15 residues. Germline V CDR1 and CDR2: SQVTM, ANQGSEA. Trimming removed 3 bases at V and 1 base at J, with 13 bases between.

This clonotype was picked up many times. The chain is built from TRBV9 and TRBJ2-2; D tentatively reads TRBD1 or TRBD2 (5 bases each). This CDR3 contains 14 residues. V dropped 8 bases and J dropped 3 bases, with 14 bases sitting between them. Per germline, CDR1 SGDLS and CDR2 YYNGEE. CDR3 bases: TGTGCCAGTGGCCGGGACCTAGACACCGGGGAGCTGTTTTTT. As protein: CASGRDLDTGELFF.

The sample holds a few counts of this clonotype. This chain links TRBV29-1 with TRBJ2-7, with D uncertain. The CDR3 sequence is 12 residues long. Germline values: CDR1 SQVTM, CDR2 ANQGSEA. V was trimmed by 5 bases and J by 0 bases, leaving 8 bases between them. The chain's CDR3 is CSVWVSSYEQYF. The CDR3 coding sequence is TGCAGCGTTTGGGTTAGCTCCTACGAGCAGTACTTC.

This clonotype was picked up many times. This chain's CDR3 is CASSLGGTSPQYF. CDR3 in DNA: TGTGCCAGCAGCTTAGGAGGAACCAGCCCGCAGTACTTC. The V and J genes are TRBV11-3 and TRBJ2-7; no definite D call. CDR1 is SGHNT and CDR2 is YENEEA in the germline V gene. This CDR3 contains 13 residues. Trimming cost V 1 base and J 9 bases, with 13 bases left between them.

The rearrangement joins TRBV18 to TRBJ2-1; D possibly corresponds to TRBD2 (6 bases). Germline V gene sequence: CDR1 KGHSH, CDR2 LQKENI. The CDR3 runs 13 residues. Between the trimmed V and J ends, which lost 2 bases and 7 bases, there was a span of 9 bases. In DNA form, the CDR3 reads TGTGCCAGCTCACCAGGGGGAGGAAATGAGCAGTTCTTC. It specifies CASSPGGGNEQFF.

The V gene is TRBV24-1, the J gene TRBJ2-1, with TRBD1 matching over 8 bases. This CDR3 has 16 amino acids. In germline, CDR1 is KGHDR, CDR2 SFDVKD. Trimming cost V 1 base and J 8 bases; bases outside gene matches: 9. This chain's CDR3 is CATSDLVRTGRDEQFF. CDR3 nucleotide sequence: TGTGCCACCAGTGATTTAGTGAGGACAGGGCGGGATGAGCAGTTCTTC.

This clonotype has ten or more counts. The chain uses TRBV20-1 and TRBJ1-2; the D gene is possibly TRBD1 (5 bases). The CDR3 loop spans 16 amino acids. Trimming left V 0 bases short and J 2 bases short, with 16 bases between. Germline CDR1 is DFQATT and CDR2 is SNEGSKA (reference sequence). The CDR3, as DNA: TGCAGTGCTAGAGATGGGACTATGGGGCCAAACTATGGCTACACCTTC. Protein sequence: CSARDGTMGPNYGYTF.

This clonotype was seen more than once but under ten times. The genes are TRBV5-8 and TRBJ1-1, with 10 positions matching TRBD1. This CDR3 region has 14 residues. V lost 2 bases to trimming and J lost 4 bases; unmatched junction nucleotides: 2. Germline V gene lookup returns CDR1 SGHTS and CDR2 YDEGEE. This CDR3 reads CASSFDRGPTEAFF. The DNA for the CDR3 is TGTGCCAGCAGCTTTGACAGGGGGCCCACTGAAGCTTTCTTT.

This clonotype was recorded a few times. This sequence joins TRBV20-1 and TRBJ2-3; D gene unclear. Germline CDR1 reads DFQATT; CDR2 reads SNEGSKA (reference sequence). The CDR3 is 14 amino acids. Trimming left V 0 bases short and J 1 base short, with 8 bases between. The CDR3 sequence: CSARDIRGTDTQYF. DNA of the CDR3: TGCAGTGCTAGAGATATTAGGGGCACAGATACGCAGTATTTT.